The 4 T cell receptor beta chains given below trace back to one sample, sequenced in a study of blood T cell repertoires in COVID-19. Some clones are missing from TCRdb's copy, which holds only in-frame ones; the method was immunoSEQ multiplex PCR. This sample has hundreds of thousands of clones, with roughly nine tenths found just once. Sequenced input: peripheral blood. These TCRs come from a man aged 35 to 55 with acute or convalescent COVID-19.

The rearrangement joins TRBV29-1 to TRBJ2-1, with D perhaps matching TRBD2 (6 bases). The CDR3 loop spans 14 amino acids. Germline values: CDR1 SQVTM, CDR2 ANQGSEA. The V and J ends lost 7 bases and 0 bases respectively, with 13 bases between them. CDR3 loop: CSAVGGDSYNEQFF. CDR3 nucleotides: TGCAGCGCTGTGGGGGGTGACTCCTACAATGAGCAGTTCTTC.

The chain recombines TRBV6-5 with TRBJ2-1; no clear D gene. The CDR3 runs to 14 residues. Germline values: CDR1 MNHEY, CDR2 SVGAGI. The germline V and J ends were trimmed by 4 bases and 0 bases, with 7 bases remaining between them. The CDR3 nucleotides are TGTGCCAGCAGTTCCCACTACTCCTACAATGAGCAGTTCTTC. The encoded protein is CASSSHYSYNEQFF.

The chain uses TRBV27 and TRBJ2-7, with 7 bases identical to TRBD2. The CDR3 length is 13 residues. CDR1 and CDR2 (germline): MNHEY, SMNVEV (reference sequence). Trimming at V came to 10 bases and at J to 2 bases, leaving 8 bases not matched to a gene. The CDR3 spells CATAGRGAYEQYF. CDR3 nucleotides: TGTGCCACAGCGGGCCGGGGGGCCTACGAGCAGTACTTC.

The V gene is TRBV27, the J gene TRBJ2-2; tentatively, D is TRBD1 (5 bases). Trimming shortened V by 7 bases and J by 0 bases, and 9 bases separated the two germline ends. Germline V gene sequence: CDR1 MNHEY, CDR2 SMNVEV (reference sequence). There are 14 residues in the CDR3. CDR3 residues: CASKDTTNTGELFF. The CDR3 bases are TGTGCCAGCAAGGACACTACGAACACCGGGGAGCTGTTTTTT.